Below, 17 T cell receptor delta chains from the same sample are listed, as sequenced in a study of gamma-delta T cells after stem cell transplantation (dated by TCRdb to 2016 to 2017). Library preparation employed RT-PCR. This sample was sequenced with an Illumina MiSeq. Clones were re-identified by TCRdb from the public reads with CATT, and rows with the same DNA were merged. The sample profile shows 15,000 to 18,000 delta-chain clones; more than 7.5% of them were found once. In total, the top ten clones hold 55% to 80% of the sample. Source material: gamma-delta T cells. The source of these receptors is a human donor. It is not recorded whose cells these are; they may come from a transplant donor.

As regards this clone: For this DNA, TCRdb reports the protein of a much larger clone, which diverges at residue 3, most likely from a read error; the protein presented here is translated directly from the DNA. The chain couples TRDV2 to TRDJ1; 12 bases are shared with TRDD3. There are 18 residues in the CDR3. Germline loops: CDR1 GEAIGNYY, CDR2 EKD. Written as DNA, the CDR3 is TGTGCCCGTGACCCTGTACTGGGGGATACCACGGACGCCGATAAACTCATCTTT. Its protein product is CARDPVLGDTTDADKLIF.

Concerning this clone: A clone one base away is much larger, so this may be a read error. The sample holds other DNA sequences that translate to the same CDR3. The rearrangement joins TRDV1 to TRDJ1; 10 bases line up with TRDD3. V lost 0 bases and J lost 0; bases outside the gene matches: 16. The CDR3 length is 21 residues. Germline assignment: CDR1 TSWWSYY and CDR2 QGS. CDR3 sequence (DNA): TGTGCTCTTGGGGAACTGTGGCTATCGTACTGGGGGATCGGGTACACCGATAAACTCATCTTT. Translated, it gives CALGELWLSYWGIGYTDKLIF.

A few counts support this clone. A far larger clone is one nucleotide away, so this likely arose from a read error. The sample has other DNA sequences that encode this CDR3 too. The CDR3 here is CACDVMGETATDKLIF. In nucleotides, the CDR3 is TGTGCCTGCGACGTAATGGGGGAAACAGCGACCGATAAGCTCATCTTT. The chain has TRDV2 and TRDJ1; 7 bases map to TRDD3. The CDR3 extends over 16 amino acids. Germline V gene data show CDR1 as GEAIGNYY and CDR2 as EKD.

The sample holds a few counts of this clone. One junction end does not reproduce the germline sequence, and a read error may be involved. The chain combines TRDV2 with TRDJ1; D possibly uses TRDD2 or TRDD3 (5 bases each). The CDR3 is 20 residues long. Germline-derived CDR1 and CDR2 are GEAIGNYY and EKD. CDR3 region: CACDTLPSRAVSSYNDTLIF. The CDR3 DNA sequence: TGTGCCTGTGACACTCTCCCTTCTCGGGCTGTGTCCTCTTACAACGATACACTCATCTTT.

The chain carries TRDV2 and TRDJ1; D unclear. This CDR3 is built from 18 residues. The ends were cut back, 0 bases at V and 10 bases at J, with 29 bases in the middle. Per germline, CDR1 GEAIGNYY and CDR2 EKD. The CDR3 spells CACDTLHVVVCHQDRLIF. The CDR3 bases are TGTGCCTGTGACACCCTCCACGTGGTGGTGTGTCATCAAGATCGACTCATCTTT.

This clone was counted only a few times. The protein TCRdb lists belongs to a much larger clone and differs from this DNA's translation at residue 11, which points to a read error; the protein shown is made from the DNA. The CDR3 is CACDNRGDTGGKLIF. CDR3 in DNA: TGTGCCTGTGACAATCGGGGGGATACGGGCGGTAAACTCATCTTT. The chain is built from TRDV2 and TRDJ1; 10 bases line up with TRDD3. The CDR3 has 15 residues. V was pared by 2 bases and J by 7 bases, with 9 bases of the junction left unmatched. CDR1 and CDR2 (germline): GEAIGNYY, EKD.

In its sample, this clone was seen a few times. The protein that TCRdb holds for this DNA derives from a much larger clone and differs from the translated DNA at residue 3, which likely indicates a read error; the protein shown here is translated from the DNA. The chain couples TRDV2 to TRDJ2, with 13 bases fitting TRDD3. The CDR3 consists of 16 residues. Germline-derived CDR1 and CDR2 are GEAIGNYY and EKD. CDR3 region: CARDSILGDTGTQLFF. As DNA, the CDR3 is TGTGCCCGTGACTCGATACTGGGGGATACGGGGACACAACTCTTCTTT.

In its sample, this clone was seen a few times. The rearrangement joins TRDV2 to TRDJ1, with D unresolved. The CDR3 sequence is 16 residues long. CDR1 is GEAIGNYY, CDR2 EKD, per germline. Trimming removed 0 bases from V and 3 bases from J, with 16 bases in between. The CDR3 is CACDTDTRARADKLIF. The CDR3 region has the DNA TGTGCCTGTGACACCGACACCAGGGCTAGGGCCGATAAACTCATCTTT.

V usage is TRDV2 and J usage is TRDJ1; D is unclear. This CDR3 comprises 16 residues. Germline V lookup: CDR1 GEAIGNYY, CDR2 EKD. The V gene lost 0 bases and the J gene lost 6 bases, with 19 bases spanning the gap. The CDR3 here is CACDTVQIPNAYKLIF. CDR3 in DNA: TGTGCCTGTGACACCGTACAAATCCCCAACGCCTATAAACTCATCTTT.

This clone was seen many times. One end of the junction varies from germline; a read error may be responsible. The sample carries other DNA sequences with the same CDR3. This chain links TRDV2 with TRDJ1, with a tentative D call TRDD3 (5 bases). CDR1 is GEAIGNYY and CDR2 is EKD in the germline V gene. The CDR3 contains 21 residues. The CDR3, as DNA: TGTGCCTGTGACACCGTTGAGTACCACCTGCGTACTGGTGTACTCACCGCTAAACTCATCTTT. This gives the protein CACDTVEYHLRTGVLTAKLIF.

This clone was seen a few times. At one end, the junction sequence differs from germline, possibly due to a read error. In DNA form, the CDR3 reads TGTGCCTGTGACACCCTGCCAGCCGGACCGAGCTCCTGTGACACCCGACAGTTGTTTTTC. It yields the protein CACDTLPAGPSSCDTRQLFF. The rearrangement links TRDV2 to TRDJ3; D is undetermined. The CDR3 totals 20 residues. Germline CDR1 reads GEAIGNYY; CDR2 reads EKD.

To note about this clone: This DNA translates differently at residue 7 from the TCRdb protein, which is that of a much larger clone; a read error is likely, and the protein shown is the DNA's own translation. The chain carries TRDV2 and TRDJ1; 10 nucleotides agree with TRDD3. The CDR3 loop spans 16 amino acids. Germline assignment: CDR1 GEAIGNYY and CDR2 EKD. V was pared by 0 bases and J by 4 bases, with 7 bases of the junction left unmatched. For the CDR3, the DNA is TGTGCCTGTGACACCGTTCCGGGGGATACGCGCGATAAACTCATCTTT. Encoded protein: CACDTVPGDTRDKLIF.

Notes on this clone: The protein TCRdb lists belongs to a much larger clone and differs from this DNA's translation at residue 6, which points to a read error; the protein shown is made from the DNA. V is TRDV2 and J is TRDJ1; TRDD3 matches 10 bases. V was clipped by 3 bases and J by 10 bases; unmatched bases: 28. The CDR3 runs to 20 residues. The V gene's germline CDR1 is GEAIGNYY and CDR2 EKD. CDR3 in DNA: TGTGCCTGTGACCGACCGGGGGATACGAGGCACACCTCGGGTTTAGGCGGACTCATCTTT. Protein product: CACDRPGDTRHTSGLGGLIF.

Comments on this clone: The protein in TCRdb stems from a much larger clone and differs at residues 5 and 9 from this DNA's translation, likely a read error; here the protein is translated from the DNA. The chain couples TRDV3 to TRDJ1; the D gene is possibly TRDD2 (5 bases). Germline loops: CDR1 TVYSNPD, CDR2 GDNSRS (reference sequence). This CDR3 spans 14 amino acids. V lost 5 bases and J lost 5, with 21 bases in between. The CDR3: CALSFYDLVDKLIF. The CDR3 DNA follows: TGTGCCCTCTCCTTCTACGACCTGGTGGATAAACTCATCTTT.

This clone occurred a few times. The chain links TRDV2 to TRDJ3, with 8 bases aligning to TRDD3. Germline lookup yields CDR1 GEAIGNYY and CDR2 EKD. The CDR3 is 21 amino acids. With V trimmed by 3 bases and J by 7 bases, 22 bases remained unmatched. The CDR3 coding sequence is TGTGCCTGTGACTCCGGCGGGCTGGGGGAAACAAGCTCCTTTGACACCCGACAGATGTTTTTC. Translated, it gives CACDSGGLGETSSFDTRQMFF.

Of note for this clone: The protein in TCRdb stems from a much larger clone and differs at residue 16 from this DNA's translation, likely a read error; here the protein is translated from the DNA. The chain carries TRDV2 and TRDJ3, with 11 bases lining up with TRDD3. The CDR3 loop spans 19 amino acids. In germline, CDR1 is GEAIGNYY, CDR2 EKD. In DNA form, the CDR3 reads TGTGCCTGTGACACCGGTTTGGGGGATACGTCCTGGGACACCCGACGGATGTTTTTC. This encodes CACDTGLGDTSWDTRRMFF.

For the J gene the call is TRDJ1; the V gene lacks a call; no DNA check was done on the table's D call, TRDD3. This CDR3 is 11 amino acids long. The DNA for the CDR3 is TGCTCGGGGGTATACACCGATAAACTCATCTTT. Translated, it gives CSGVYTDKLIF.